This T cell receptor (beta chain) was obtained from a study of lymphopenia after photon versus proton radiotherapy. Profiled with immunoSEQ multiplex PCR; TCRdb holds only in-frame clones, not every one. The sample contains roughly 64,000 clones, roughly 90% of which appear only once. V shed 5 bases and J 8 bases; nucleotides not matched to a gene: 15. This CDR3 comprises 16 residues. Germline V lookup: CDR1 SNHLY, CDR2 FYNNEI. The sequence derives from a man older than 75 with esophageal cancer. Here the sequenced sample was peripheral blood, taken from a patient treated with proton-based radiotherapy. The chain employs TRBV2 and TRBJ1-2; 9 nucleotides match TRBD1. The CDR3 here is CASSPMDRGGPSGYTF. CDR3 coding DNA: TGTGCCAGCAGTCCTATGGACAGGGGAGGGCCTAGCGGCTACACCTTC.